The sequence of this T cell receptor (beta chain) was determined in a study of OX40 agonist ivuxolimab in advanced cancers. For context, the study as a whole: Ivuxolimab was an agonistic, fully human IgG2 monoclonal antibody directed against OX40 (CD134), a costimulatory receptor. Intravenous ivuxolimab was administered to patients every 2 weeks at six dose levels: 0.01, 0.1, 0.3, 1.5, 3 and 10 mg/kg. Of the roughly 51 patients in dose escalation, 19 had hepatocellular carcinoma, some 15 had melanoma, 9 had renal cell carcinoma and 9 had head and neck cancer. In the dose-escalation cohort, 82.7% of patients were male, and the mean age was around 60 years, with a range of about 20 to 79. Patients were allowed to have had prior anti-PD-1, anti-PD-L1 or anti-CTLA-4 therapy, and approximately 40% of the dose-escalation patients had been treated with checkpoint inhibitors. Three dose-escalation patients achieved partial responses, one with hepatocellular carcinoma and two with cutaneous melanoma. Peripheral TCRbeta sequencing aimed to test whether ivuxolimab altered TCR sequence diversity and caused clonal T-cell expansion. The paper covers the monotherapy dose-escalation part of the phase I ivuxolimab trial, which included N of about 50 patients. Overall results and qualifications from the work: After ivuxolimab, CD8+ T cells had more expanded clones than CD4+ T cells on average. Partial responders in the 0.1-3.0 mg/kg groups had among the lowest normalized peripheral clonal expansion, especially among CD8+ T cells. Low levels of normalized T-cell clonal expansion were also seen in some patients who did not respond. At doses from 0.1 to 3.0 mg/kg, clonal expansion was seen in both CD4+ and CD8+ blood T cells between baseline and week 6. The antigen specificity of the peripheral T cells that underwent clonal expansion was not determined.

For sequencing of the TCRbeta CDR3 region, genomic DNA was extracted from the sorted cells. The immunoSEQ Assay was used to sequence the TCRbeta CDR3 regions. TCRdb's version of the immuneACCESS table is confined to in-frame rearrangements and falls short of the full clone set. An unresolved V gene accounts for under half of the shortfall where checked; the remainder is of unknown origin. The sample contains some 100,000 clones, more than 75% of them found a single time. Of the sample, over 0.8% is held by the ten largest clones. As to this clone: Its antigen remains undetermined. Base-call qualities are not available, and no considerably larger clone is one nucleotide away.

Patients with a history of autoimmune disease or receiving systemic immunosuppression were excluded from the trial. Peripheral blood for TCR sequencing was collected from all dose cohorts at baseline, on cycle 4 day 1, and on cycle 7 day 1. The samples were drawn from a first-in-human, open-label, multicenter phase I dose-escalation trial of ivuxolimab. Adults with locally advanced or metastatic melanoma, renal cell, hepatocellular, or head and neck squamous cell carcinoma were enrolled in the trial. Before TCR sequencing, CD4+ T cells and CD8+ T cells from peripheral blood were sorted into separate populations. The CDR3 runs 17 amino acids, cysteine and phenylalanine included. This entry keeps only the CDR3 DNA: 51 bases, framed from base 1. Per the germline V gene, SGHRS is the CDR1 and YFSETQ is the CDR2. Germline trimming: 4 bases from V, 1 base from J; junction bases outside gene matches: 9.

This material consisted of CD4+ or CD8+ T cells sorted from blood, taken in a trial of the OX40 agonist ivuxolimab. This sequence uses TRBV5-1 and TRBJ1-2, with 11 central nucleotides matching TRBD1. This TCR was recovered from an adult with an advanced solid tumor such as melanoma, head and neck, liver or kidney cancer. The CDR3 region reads CASSPTGQGAINYGYTF. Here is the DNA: TGCGCCAGCAGCCCAACAGGACAGGGGGCGATTAACTATGGCTACACCTTC.